The 21 T cell receptor beta chains given below trace back to one sample, sequenced in a study of T cell changes during pregnancy in multiple sclerosis. The method was immunoSEQ multiplex PCR; TCRdb's version includes in-frame clones alone and lacks a portion of them. Among approximately 60,000 clones listed, 92% were seen once. The starting material was peripheral blood, obtained in the first trimester of pregnancy. The source is a female donor with multiple sclerosis, enrolled in a pregnancy study.

The chain has TRBV2 and TRBJ2-2; tentatively, D is TRBD1 (5 bases). The CDR3 loop spans 15 amino acids. Germline V lookup: CDR1 SNHLY, CDR2 FYNNEI. V lost 1 base to trimming and J lost 3 bases, with 9 bases between them. The CDR3 region is CASSEEGAHTGELFF. The DNA of the CDR3 is TGTGCCAGCAGTGAAGAAGGGGCACACACCGGGGAGCTGTTTTTT.

The chain recombines TRBV14 with TRBJ2-3, with D tentatively TRBD2 (7 bases). The germline V gene has CDR1 SGHDN and CDR2 FVKESK. Deletions cut 3 bases from V and 0 bases from J, with 16 bases between. CDR3 size: 17 residues. CDR3 in amino acids: CASSHPWGGESTDTQYF. CDR3 DNA sequence: TGTGCCAGCAGCCATCCCTGGGGGGGCGAGAGCACAGATACGCAGTATTTT. The entire variable domain, with the rest obtained from reference TRBV14 and TRBJ2-3, is as follows: EAGVTQFPSHSVIEKGQTVTLRCDPISGHDNLYWYRRVMGKEIKFLLHFVKESKQDESGMPNNRFLAERTGGTYSTLKVQPAELEDSGVYFCASSHPWGGESTDTQYFGPGTRLTVL.

V gene TRBV7-9 combines with J gene TRBJ1-2, with TRBD1 as a possible D gene (5 bases). Trimming pared 5 bases from V and 5 bases from J, leaving 18 bases between. Germline loops: CDR1 SEHNR, CDR2 FQNEAQ (reference sequence). The CDR3 loop spans 15 amino acids. The CDR3: CASSVQELGLYGYTF. In nucleotides, the CDR3 is TGTGCCAGCAGCGTACAGGAACTCGGATTATATGGCTACACCTTC. The whole variable domain, filled in from reference TRBV7-9 and TRBJ1-2, reads DTGVSQNPRHKITKRGQNVTFRCDPISEHNRLYWYRQTLGQGPEFLTYFQNEAQLEKSRLLSDRFSAERPKGSFSTLEIQRTEQGDSAMYLCASSVQELGLYGYTFGSGTRLTVV.

The rearrangement uses TRBV2 and TRBJ1-1; TRBD1 agrees at 7 bases. Germline lookup yields CDR1 SNHLY and CDR2 FYNNEI. Trimming at V came to 4 bases and at J to 7 bases, leaving 3 bases not matched to a gene. The CDR3 has 12 amino acids. DNA of the CDR3: TGTGCCAGCAGTGGCAGGGGGTTTGAAGCTTTCTTT. It codes for CASSGRGFEAFF.

This clone showed up just once. The rearrangement uses TRBV2 and TRBJ1-4; no definite D call. This CDR3 has 12 residues. V dropped 7 bases and J dropped 12 bases, with 15 bases sitting between them. Germline loops: CDR1 SNHLY, CDR2 FYNNEI. This CDR3 is CASKMDGQELFF. In nucleotides, the CDR3 is TGTGCCAGCAAGATGGATGGGCAGGAACTGTTTTTT.

The chain is built from TRBV27 and TRBJ2-3, with TRBD1 as a possible D gene (5 bases). Germline V gene lookup returns CDR1 MNHEY and CDR2 SMNVEV (reference sequence). The CDR3 is 13 residues long. V was shortened by 1 base and J by 10 bases, with 12 bases between the two germline ends. The CDR3 reads CASSLLDKSAQYF. In DNA form, the CDR3 reads TGTGCCAGCAGTTTATTGGACAAAAGCGCGCAGTATTTT.

The chain carries TRBV5-1 and TRBJ1-5; TRBD1 is a possible D gene (6 bases). This CDR3 is 15 amino acids long. Between the trimmed V and J ends, which lost 5 bases and 4 bases, there was a span of 16 bases. Looked up from germline, CDR1 is SGHRS and CDR2 is YFSETQ. As DNA, the CDR3 is TGCGCCAGCAGAAGTTCTCCAGGGACAAATCAGCCCCAGCATTTT. Protein product: CASRSSPGTNQPQHF.

This clone was found once. This chain links TRBV6-5 with TRBJ2-2; D uncertain. Trimming took 2 bases from V and 1 from J, leaving 8 bases between them. The CDR3 runs 15 residues. Germline-derived CDR1 and CDR2 are MNHEY and SVGAGI. The CDR3 nucleotides are TGTGCCAGCAGTTACGAGTCGGTGAACACCGGGGAGCTGTTTTTT. This gives the protein CASSYESVNTGELFF.

The chain recombines TRBV5-4 with TRBJ2-7, with D possibly being TRBD2 (6 bases). V was pared by 4 bases and J by 3 bases, with 14 bases between. Germline loops: CDR1 SGHNT, CDR2 YYREEE (reference sequence). The CDR3 totals 14 residues. In nucleotides, the CDR3 is TGTGCCAGCAGCGCTTCTAGCGTAAGCTACGAGCAGTACTTC. Translated: CASSASSVSYEQYF.

The J gene is TRBJ2-5, the V gene TRBV7-9; 9 nucleotides line up with TRBD2. Germline CDR1 is SEHNR and CDR2 is FQNEAQ (reference sequence). V dropped 4 bases and J dropped 1; count of bases not matched to a gene: 7. This CDR3 contains 16 residues. CDR3 in amino acids: CASSSRLADFQETQYF. The CDR3 coding sequence is TGTGCCAGCAGCTCTCGACTAGCGGATTTCCAAGAGACCCAGTACTTC.

The chain couples TRBV5-6 to TRBJ2-2; tentative D call: TRBD2 (7 bases). CDR3 length: 16 amino acids. The V gene lost 7 bases and the J gene lost 2 bases, with 18 bases spanning the gap. Germline V gene data show CDR1 as SGHDT and CDR2 as YYEEEE. In nucleotides, the CDR3 is TGTGCCAGCGAGTCCCTAGGGGGACTAAACACCGGGGAGCTGTTTTTT. Protein: CASESLGGLNTGELFF.

This clone has only a few counts. The V and J genes are TRBV28 and TRBJ2-7; D ambiguous. V shed 3 bases and J shed 3 bases, with 3 bases lying between them. Germline values: CDR1 MDHEN, CDR2 SYDVKM. This CDR3 contains 11 residues. CDR3 sequence reads: CASSFVYEQYF. In DNA form, the CDR3 reads TGTGCCAGCAGTTTCGTCTACGAGCAGTACTTC.

The chain combines TRBV5-4 with TRBJ2-7; unclear D gene. Trimming shortened V by 4 bases and J by 2 bases, and 13 bases separated the two germline ends. Germline CDR1 SGHNT, CDR2 YYREEE (reference sequence). This CDR3 is 14 amino acids long. CDR3 coding DNA: TGTGCCAGCAGCCTAGGCCTTGGTACCTACGAGCAGTACTTC. Protein product: CASSLGLGTYEQYF.

V usage is TRBV28 and J usage is TRBJ1-2, with 10 nucleotides matching TRBD1. The CDR3 consists of 14 residues. J gave up 4 bases and V 3 bases, and 2 bases lay outside the gene matches. Germline V lookup: CDR1 MDHEN, CDR2 SYDVKM. CDR3 loop: CASSFGTGVYGYTF. CDR3 in DNA: TGTGCCAGCAGTTTCGGGACAGGGGTCTATGGCTACACCTTC.

The chain is built from TRBV6-6 and TRBJ1-1; D is ambiguous. Germline V gives CDR1 MNHNY, CDR2 SVGAGI (reference sequence). V lost 9 bases and J 1 base, leaving 12 bases between the germline ends. The CDR3 extends over 13 amino acids. The CDR3 bases are TGTGCCAGTGAGAGGGCTGGGAACACTGAAGCTTTCTTT. Translation gives CASERAGNTEAFF.

This clone came up once. The chain couples TRBV28 to TRBJ1-3; no clear D. Trimming shortened V by 3 bases and J by 0 bases, and 12 bases separated the two germline ends. This CDR3 is 16 amino acids long. The germline gives CDR1 MDHEN, CDR2 SYDVKM. The CDR3 DNA reads TGTGCCAGCAGTTTGAGTCGGTCAAGCTCTGGAAACACCATATATTTT. Its translation is CASSLSRSSSGNTIYF. The full variable domain, in which reference TRBV28 and TRBJ1-3 provide the parts outside the CDR3, is DVKVTQSSRYLVKRTGEKVFLECVQDMDHENMFWYRQDPGLGLRLIYFSYDVKMKEKGDIPEGYSVSREKKERFSLILESASTNQTSMYLCASSLSRSSSGNTIYFGEGSWLTVV.

This clone was recorded once. V gene TRBV5-4 combines with J gene TRBJ2-6; D remains unclear. Trimming removed 4 bases at V and 4 bases at J, with 9 bases between. The germline CDR1 and CDR2 sequences are SGHNT and YYREEE (reference sequence). The CDR3 has 14 residues. DNA of the CDR3: TGTGCCAGCAGCCAGGAACAGGGGGCCAACGTCCTGACTTTC. Its protein product is CASSQEQGANVLTF. Based on the CDR3 plus reference TRBV5-4 and TRBJ2-6, the full variable domain is ETGVTQSPTHLIKTRGQQVTLRCSSQSGHNTVSWYQQALGQGPQFIFQYYREEENGRGNFPPRFSGLQFPNYSSELNVNALELDDSALYLCASSQEQGANVLTFGAGSRLTVL.

The chain carries TRBV5-5 and TRBJ1-4; no clear D gene. Trimming took 4 bases from V and 4 from J, leaving 11 bases between them. The germline V gene has CDR1 SGHKS and CDR2 YYEKEE (reference sequence). CDR3 length equals 14 residues. CDR3 region: CASSGGPDNEKLFF. CDR3 nucleotides: TGTGCCAGCAGCGGCGGGCCTGATAATGAAAAACTGTTTTTT.

The V call is TRBV7-6, the J call TRBJ2-7, with 7 bases fitting TRBD2. This CDR3 contains 15 residues. The trim removed 6 bases at V and 0 bases at J, leaving 8 bases unmatched. Germline V gene sequence: CDR1 SGHVS, CDR2 FNYEAQ. The CDR3 reads CASSRLAESSYEQYF. The CDR3 DNA reads as TGTGCCAGCAGTAGACTAGCTGAGAGCTCCTACGAGCAGTACTTC.

The rearrangement links TRBV6-6 to TRBJ2-1, with a weak D call TRBD2 (5 bases). The CDR3 contains 11 residues. V was trimmed by 7 bases and J by 6 bases, leaving 7 bases between them. Germline CDR1 MNHNY, CDR2 SVGAGI (reference sequence). The CDR3 coding sequence is TGTGCCAGCATTCGGGGCAATGAGCAGTTCTTC. This translates into CASIRGNEQFF.

This sequence joins TRBV5-6 and TRBJ1-1, with TRBD1 identical over 7 bases. The CDR3 covers 13 residues. Germline loops: CDR1 SGHDT, CDR2 YYEEEE. The J segment lost 7 bases and the V segment lost 4 bases, leaving 7 bases of the junction unmatched. CDR3 sequence reads: CASSRRQGHEAFF. The CDR3 DNA reads TGTGCCAGCAGCAGAAGACAGGGACATGAAGCTTTCTTT.